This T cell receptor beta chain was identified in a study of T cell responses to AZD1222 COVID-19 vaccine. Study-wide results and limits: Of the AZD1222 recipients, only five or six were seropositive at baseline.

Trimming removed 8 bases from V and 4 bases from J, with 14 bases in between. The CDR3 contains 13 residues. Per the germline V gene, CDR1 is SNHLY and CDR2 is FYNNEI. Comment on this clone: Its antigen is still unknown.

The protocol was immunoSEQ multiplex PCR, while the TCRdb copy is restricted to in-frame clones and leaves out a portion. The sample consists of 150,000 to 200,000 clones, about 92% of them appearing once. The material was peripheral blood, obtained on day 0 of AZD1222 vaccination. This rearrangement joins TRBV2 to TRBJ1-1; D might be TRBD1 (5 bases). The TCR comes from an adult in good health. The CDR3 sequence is CASSQGHGTEAFF. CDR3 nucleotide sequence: TGTGCCAGCTCTCAGGGTCATGGCACTGAAGCTTTCTTT.